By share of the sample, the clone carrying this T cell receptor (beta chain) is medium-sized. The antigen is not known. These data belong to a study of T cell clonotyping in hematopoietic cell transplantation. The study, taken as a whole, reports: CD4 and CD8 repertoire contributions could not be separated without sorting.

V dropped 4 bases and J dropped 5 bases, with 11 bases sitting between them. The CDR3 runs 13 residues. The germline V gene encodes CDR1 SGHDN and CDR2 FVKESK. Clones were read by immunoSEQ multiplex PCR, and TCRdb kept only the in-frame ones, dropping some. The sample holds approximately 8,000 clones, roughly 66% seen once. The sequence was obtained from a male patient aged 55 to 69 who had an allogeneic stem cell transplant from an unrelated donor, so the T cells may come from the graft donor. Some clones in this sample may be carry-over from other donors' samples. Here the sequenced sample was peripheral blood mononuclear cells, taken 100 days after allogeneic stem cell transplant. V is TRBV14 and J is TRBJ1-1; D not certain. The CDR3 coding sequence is TGTGCCAGCAGCCTGTACGGGTCGACTGAAGCTTTCTTT. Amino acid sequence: CASSLYGSTEAFF.